This note documents a single T cell receptor (beta chain) sequence. Its specificity is not known. The assay was immunoSEQ multiplex PCR, and TCRdb's table has in-frame clones only and misses some. The table has about 2.2 million clones, roughly 93% seen once. V lost 5 bases and J lost 4, with 18 bases in between. There are 15 residues in the CDR3. Germline V gives CDR1 SNHLY, CDR2 FYNNEI. The record originates from a study of shared clonotypes between healthy human individuals. In the naive CD8 group, cells lacked CD45RO and were positively selected for CCR7, so terminally differentiated effector memory CD45RA+ cells were left out. Findings of the study overall: Larger richness was generally estimated for naive than memory subsets. The study found lower generation probabilities in non-shared clonotypes than in those shared by all four donors. Blood alone was sampled, and tissue repertoires likely differ.

The rearrangement links TRBV2 to TRBJ2-7; the D gene could be TRBD1 or TRBD2 (5 bases each). The receptor was derived from a man aged 18-30 years in good health. Some clones in this sample may be carry-over from other donors' samples. The specimen sequenced was naive CD8+ T cells from PBMCs. The CDR3 bases are TGTGCCAGCAGTCCAATGGGACCGTACGATTACGAGCAGTACTTC. This gives the protein CASSPMGPYDYEQYF.